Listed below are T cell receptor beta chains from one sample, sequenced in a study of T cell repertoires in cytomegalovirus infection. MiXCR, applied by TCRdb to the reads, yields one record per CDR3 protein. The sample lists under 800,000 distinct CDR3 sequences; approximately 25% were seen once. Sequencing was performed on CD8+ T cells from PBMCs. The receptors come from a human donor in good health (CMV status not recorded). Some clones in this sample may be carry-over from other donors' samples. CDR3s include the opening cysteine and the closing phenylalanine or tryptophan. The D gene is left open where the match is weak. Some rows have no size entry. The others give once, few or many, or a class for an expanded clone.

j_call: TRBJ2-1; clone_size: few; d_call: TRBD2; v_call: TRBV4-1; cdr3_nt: TGCGCCAGCAGCCATCTGCCTCTAGCGGGGGATGACAATGAGCAGTTCTTC; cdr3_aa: CASSHLPLAGDDNEQFF
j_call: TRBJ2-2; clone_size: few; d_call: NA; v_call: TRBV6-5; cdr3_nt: TGTGCCAGCTGGACCTCGGGACGTCCGAACACCGGGGAGCTGTTTTTT; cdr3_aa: CASWTSGRPNTGELFF
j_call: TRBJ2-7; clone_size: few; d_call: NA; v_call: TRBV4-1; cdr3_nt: TGCGCCAGCAGCCAGACGGACAGATCATACGAGCAGTACTTC; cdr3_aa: CASSQTDRSYEQYF
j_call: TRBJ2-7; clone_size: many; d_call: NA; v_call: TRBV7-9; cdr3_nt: TGTGCCAGCAGCTCAGGGGACTCCTACGAGCAGTACTTC; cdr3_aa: CASSSGDSYEQYF
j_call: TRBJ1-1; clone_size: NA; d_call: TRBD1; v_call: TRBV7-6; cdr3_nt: TGTGCCAGCAGCTTAGCGTTTTCAGGGGGTAGTGAAGCTTTCTTT; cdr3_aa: CASSLAFSGGSEAFF
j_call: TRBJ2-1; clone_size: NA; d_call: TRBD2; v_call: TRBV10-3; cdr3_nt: TGTGCCATCAGTGAGTCGGAGCGGGGGGGCGATGAGCAGTTCTTC; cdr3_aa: CAISESERGGDEQFF
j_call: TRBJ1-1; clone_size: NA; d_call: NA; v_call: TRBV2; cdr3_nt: TGTGCCAGCAGTGATAAACGGCGGGAGACTGAAGCTTTCTTT; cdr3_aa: CASSDKRRETEAFF
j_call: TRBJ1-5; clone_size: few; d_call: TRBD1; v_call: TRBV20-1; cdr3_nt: TGCAGTGCTAGATTGACAGGGGGGAATCAGCCCCAGCATTTT; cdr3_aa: CSARLTGGNQPQHF
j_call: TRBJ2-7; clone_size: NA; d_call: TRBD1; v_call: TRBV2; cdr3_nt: TGTGCCAGCAGTGGTGGGGCAGGGGGCTCCTACGAGCAGTACTTC; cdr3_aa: CASSGGAGGSYEQYF
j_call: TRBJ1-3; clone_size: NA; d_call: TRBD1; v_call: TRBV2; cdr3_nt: TGTGCCAGCAATGCCGGGACAGGGGTCGGAAACACCATATATTTT; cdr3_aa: CASNAGTGVGNTIYF
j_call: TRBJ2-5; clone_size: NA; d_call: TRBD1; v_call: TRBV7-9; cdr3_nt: TGTGCCAGCAGCTTAGTGGGACAGGGGTTGGAGACCCAGTACTTC; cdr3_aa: CASSLVGQGLETQYF
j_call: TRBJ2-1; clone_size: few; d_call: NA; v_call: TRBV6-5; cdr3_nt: TGTGCCAGCAGTTACGGGGCGGGGATATACAATGAGCAGTTCTTC; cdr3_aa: CASSYGAGIYNEQFF
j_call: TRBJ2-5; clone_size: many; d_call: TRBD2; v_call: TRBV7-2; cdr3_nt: TGTGCCAGCAGCCCTGGACTAGCGGGGGTGGTCCAAGAGACCCAGTACTTC; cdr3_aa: CASSPGLAGVVQETQYF
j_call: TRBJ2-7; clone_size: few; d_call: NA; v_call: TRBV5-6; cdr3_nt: TGTGCCAGCAGCTTGGGCAGGGTAAACGAGCAGTACTTC; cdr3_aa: CASSLGRVNEQYF
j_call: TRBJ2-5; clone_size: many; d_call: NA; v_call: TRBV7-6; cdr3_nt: TGTGCCAGCAGCTCCTCCCAGGGATTTCAAGAGACCCAGTACTTC; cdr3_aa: CASSSSQGFQETQYF